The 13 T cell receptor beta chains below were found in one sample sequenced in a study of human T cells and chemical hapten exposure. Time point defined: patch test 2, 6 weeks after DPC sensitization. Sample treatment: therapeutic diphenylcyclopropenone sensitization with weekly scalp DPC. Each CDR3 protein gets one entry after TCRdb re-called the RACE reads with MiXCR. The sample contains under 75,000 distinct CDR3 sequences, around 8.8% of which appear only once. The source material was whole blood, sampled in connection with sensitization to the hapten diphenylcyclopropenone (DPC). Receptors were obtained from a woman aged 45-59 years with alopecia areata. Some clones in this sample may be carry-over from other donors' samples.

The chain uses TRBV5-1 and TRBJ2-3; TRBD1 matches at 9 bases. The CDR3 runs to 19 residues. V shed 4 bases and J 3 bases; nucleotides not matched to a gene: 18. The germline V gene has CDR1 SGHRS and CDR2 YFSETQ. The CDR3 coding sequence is TGCGCCAGCAGCCCCTCTCTACTGACAGGGGGTGTGAGAACAGATACGCAGTATTTT. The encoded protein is CASSPSLLTGGVRTDTQYF.

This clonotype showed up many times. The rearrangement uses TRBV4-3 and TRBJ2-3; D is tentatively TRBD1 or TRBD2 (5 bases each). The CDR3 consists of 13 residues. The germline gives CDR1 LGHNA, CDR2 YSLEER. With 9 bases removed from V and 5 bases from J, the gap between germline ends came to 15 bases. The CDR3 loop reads CARRGPDIDTQYF. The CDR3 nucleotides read TGCGCCAGGAGGGGACCCGACATAGATACGCAGTATTTT.

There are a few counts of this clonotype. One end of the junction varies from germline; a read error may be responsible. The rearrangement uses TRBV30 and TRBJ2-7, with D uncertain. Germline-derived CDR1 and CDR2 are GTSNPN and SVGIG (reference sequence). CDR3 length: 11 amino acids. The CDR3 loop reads CAWSGRSMTSF. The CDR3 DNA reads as TGTGCCTGGAGTGGCCGGAGCATGACGAGCTTC.

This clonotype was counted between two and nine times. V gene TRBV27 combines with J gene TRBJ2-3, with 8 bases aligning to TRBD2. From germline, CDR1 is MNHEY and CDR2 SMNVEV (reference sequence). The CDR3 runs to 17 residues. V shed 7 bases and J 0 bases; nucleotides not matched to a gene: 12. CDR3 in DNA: TGTGCCAGCAATGACAGCGGGGGATCTTCTAGCACAGATACGCAGTATTTT. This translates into CASNDSGGSSSTDTQYF.

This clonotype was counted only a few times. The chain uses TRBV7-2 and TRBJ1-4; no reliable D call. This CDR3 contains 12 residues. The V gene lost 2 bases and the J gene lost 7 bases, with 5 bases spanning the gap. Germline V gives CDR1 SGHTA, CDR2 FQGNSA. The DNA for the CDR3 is TGTGCCAGCAGCTTAATGGGTGAAAAACTGTTTTTT. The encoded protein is CASSLMGEKLFF.

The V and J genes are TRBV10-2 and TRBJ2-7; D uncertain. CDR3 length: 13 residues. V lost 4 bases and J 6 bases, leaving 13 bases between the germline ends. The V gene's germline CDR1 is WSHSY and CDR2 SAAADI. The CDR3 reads CASSAARSLEQYF. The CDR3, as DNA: TGCGCCAGCAGTGCGGCCCGGAGCCTCGAGCAGTACTTC.

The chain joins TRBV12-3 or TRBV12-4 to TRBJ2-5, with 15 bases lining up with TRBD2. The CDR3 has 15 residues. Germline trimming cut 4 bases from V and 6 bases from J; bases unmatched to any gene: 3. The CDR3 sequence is CASSSGTSGRKTQYF. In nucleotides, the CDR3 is TGTGCCAGCAGTTCCGGGACTAGCGGGAGGAAGACCCAGTACTTC.

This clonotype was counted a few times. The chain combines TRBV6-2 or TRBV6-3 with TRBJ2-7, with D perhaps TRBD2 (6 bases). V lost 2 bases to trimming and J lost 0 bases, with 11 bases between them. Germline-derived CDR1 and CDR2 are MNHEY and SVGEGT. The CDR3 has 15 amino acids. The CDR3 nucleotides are TGTGCCAGCAGTTACGTAGCGGCAACCTCCTACGAGCAGTACTTC. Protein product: CASSYVAATSYEQYF.

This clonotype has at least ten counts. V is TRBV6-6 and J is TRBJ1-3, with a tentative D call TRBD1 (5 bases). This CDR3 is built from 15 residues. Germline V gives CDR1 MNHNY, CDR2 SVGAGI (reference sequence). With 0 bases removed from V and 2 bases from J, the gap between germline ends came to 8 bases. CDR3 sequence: CASSYSQGPGNTIYF. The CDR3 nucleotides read TGTGCCAGCAGTTACTCTCAGGGACCTGGAAACACCATATATTTT.

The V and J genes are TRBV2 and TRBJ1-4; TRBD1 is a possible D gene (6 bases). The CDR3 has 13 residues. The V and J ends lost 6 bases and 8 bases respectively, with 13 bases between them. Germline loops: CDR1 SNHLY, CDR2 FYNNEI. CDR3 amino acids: CASRRDMEEKLFF. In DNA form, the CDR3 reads TGTGCCAGCAGGCGGGACATGGAGGAAAAACTGTTTTTT.

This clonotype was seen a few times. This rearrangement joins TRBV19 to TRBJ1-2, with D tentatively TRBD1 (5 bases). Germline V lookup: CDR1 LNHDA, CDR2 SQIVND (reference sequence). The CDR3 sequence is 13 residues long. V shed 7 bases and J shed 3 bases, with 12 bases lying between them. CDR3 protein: CASKGELDYGYTF. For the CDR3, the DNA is TGTGCCAGTAAAGGGGAACTGGACTATGGCTACACCTTC.

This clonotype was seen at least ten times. The CDR3 protein is CASSFWQMNTEAFF. CDR3 nucleotides: TGTGCCAGCAGTTTTTGGCAGATGAACACTGAAGCTTTCTTT. The chain couples TRBV28 to TRBJ1-1; unclear D gene. The CDR3 consists of 14 residues. Germline CDR1 is MDHEN and CDR2 is SYDVKM. Trimming removed 3 bases from V and 0 bases from J, with 8 bases in between.

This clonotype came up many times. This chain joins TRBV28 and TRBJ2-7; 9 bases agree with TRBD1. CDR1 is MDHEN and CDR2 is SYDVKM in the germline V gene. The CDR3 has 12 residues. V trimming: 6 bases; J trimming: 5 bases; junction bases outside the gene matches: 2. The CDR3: CASSTGGHEQYF. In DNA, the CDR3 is TGTGCCAGCAGCACAGGGGGCCACGAGCAGTACTTC.